This T cell receptor beta chain was recorded in a study of CXCR3-negative and CXCR3-positive naive CD8 T cells. Study details: The libraries yielded about 135 million TRB reads, about 1.5 +/- 0.3 million each.

Study-wide results and caveats: CXCR3-positive naive cells had more hydrophobic TRB CDR3s than CXCR3-negative naive cells. Each naive subset displayed comparably high diversity, whereas memory CD8+ cells displayed much lower diversity.

The CDR3 loop spans 15 amino acids. The germline CDR1 and CDR2 sequences are MNHEY and SVGEGT. Every individual CD8+ T cell subset underwent sorting in triplicate at more than 250,000 cells apiece. A CD45RO-CCR7+CD27+CD95- profile was what naive CD8+ T cells displayed. The study made its TRB cDNA libraries by 5' RACE, adding UMI labels. TCRdb re-called the 5' RACE reads and gives one entry per CDR3 protein, without DNA. The sample has 50,000 to 60,000 distinct CDR3 sequences. Comments on this clonotype: No antigen is known for it.

The origin of this receptor is a human donor in good health. Some clones in this sample may be carry-over from other donors' samples. Sequenced: naive CXCR3+ CD8+ T cells from blood. The subset: CD45RO-CCR7+CD27+CD95- naive CD8+ T cells expressing CXCR3 (TNR3+). The rearrangement joins TRBV6-2 or TRBV6-3 to TRBJ2-5; TCRdb lists TRBD2, though no DNA is available to test this call. The CDR3 spells CASRRRDYPQETQYF.